The rows below give T cell receptor beta chains drawn from one sample of a study of CD8 T cells in ankylosing spondylitis. TCRdb reprocessed the 5' RACE reads via MiXCR and lists one record per CDR3 protein. The sample yields approximately 42,000 distinct CDR3 sequences, over 3.5% seen once. Sequences were obtained from blood, either unsorted or a sorted T cell fraction (not recorded which). The receptors here all came from a female donor with ankylosing spondylitis or in good health (not recorded which). Both conserved end residues are trimmed from each CDR3. Each record gives: V gene, CDR3 length, CDR3 protein.

TRBV9 14 ASSARDVPNTGELF
TRBV9 11 ASSRLSGNEQF
TRBV9 13 ASSRTSVPQETQY
TRBV9 11 ASAGGGGNEQF
TRBV9 13 ASSPRKGGADTQY
TRBV9 12 ASSVGTGPETQY
TRBV9 12 ASSPPGGNEKLF
TRBV9 12 ASSSHRVPYEQY
TRBV9 10 ASSVEGNEQF
TRBV9 14 ASSVEQTPNTGELF